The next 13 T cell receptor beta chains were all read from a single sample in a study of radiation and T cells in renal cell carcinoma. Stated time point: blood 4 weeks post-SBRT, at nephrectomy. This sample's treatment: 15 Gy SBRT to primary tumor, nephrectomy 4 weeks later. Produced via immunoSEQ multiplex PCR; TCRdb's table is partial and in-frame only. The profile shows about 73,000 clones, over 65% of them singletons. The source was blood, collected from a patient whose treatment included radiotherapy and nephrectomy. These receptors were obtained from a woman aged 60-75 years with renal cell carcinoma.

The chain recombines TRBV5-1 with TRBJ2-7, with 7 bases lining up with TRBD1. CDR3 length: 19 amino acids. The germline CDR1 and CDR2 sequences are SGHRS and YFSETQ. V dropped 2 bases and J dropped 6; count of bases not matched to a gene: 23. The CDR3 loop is CASSLSLISQGRWSGEQYF. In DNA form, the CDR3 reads TGCGCCAGCAGCTTAAGCCTCATTTCACAGGGGCGGTGGTCCGGCGAGCAGTACTTC.

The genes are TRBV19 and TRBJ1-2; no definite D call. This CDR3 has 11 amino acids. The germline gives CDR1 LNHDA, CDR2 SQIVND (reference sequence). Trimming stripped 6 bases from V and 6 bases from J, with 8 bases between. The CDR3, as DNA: TGTGCCAGTAGATCGTCTCATGGCTACACCTTC. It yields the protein CASRSSHGYTF.

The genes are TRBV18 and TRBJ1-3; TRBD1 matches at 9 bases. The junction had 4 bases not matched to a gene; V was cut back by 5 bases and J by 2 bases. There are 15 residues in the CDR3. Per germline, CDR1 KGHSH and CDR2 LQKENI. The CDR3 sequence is CASSEQGAAGNTIYF. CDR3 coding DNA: TGTGCCAGCTCAGAACAGGGGGCAGCTGGAAACACCATATATTTT.

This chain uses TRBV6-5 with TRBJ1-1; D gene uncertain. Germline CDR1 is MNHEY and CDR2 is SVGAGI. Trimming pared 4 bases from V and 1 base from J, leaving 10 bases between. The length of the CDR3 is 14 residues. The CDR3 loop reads CASSLEAANTEAFF. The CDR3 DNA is TGTGCCAGCAGTTTGGAGGCAGCGAACACTGAAGCTTTCTTT.

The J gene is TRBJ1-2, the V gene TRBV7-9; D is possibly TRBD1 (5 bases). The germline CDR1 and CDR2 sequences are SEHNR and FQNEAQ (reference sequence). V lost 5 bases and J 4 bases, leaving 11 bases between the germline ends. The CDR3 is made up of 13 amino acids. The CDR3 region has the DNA TGTGCCAGCAGCGGTAACCAGGGCTATGGCTACACCTTC. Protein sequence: CASSGNQGYGYTF.

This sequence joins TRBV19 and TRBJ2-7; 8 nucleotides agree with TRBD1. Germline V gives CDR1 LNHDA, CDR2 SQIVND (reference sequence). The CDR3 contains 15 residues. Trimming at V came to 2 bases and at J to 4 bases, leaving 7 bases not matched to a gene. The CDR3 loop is CASSIQGANGYEQYF. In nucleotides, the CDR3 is TGTGCCAGTAGTATACAGGGGGCGAATGGGTACGAGCAGTACTTC.

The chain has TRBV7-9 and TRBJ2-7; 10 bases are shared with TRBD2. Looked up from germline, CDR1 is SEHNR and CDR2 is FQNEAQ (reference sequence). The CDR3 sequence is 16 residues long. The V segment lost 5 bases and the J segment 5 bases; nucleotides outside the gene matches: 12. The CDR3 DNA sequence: TGTGCCAGCAGCCCTCTAGCGGGGGCGGCGTTTAACGAGCAGTACTTC. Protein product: CASSPLAGAAFNEQYF.

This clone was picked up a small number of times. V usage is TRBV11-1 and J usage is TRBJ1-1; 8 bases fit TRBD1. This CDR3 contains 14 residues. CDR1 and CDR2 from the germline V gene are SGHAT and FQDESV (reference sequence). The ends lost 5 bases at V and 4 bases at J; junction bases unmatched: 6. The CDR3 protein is CASSLFTGGTEAFF. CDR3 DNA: TGTGCCAGCAGCCTATTTACAGGGGGCACTGAAGCTTTCTTT.

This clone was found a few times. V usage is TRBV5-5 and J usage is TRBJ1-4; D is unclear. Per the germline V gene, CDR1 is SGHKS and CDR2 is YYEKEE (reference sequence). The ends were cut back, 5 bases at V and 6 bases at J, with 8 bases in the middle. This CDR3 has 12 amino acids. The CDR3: CASSPPDEKLFF. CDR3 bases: TGTGCCAGCAGTCCACCGGATGAAAAACTGTTTTTT.

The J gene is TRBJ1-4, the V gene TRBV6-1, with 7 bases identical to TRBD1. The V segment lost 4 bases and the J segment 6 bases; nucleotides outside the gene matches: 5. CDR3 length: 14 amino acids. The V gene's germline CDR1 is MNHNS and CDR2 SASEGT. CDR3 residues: CASSVTGAHEKLFF. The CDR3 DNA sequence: TGTGCCAGCAGTGTCACAGGGGCGCATGAAAAACTGTTTTTT.

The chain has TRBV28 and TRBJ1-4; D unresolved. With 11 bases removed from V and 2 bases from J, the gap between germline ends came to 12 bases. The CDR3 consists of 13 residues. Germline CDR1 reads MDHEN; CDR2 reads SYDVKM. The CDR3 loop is CASSGGTNEKLFF. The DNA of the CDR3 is TGTGCCTCCTCCGGAGGGACTAATGAAAAACTGTTTTTT.

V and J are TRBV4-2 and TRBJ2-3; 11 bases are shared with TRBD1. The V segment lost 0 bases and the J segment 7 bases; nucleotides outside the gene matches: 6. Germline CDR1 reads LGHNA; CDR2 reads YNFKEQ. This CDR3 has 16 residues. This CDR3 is CASSQEGQGASNTQYF. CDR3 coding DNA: TGTGCCAGCAGCCAAGAAGGACAGGGGGCCTCAAATACGCAGTATTTT.

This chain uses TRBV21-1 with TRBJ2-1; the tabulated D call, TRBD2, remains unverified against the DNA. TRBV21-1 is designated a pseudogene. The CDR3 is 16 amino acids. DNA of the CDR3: TGTGCCAGCAGCTTACGACTAGCGGGGAACTACAATGAGCAGTTCTTC. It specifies CASSLRLAGNYNEQFF.